This TCR beta chain was identified in a study of long-term antiretroviral therapy in people with HIV. Notes on the study in general: HIV repertoires had narrower CDR3 length ranges than controls.

The assay, immunoSEQ v3.0, was run at survey level. Some clones are missing from TCRdb's copy, which holds only in-frame ones; the method was immunoSEQ multiplex PCR. The repertoire holds about 24,000 clones, over 70% seen once, with around 15% in the top ten. This clone was detected once. The target antigen is unknown. This clonotype was obtained from a man between 25 and 39 years old with HIV. The sample consisted of unsorted PBMCs, taken about 4.3 years after starting antiretroviral therapy.

CDR3 nucleotides: TGTGCCACCAGCAGAGCGGGGACGGCGGGGGAAAAACTGTTTTTT. This codes for CATSRAGTAGEKLFF. The V and J genes are TRBV15 and TRBJ1-4, with D possibly being TRBD1 (5 bases). Germline CDR1 and CDR2: LNHNV and YYDKDF (reference sequence). This CDR3 contains 15 residues. Trimming removed 1 base from V and 8 bases from J, with 14 bases in between.